The rows below give T cell receptor beta chains drawn from one sample of a study of technical replicates of blood from a handful of donors. Using immunoSEQ multiplex PCR, the repertoire was profiled, and TCRdb retains in-frame clones only, with some absent. The table has some 83,000 clones, around nine tenths seen once. Sequencing input: T cells isolated from PBMCs. Receptors originate from a human donor in good health. The CDR3 runs from the conserved cysteine through the conserved F or W. A D gene is named only where the DNA matches it firmly. Some rows mark clone size as missing; the rest say once, few, many or name a class of expanded clone.

size: -
J: TRBJ1-2
length: 14
D: -
V: TRBV19
CDR3: CASSISLLNYGYTF
DNA: TGTGCCAGTAGTATTAGCCTCCTTAACTATGGCTACACCTTC

size: -
J: TRBJ2-3
length: 15
D: -
V: TRBV7-3
CDR3: CASSPRASRRDTQYF
DNA: TGTGCCAGCAGCCCGCGGGCCTCCCGCCGGGATACGCAGTATTTT

size: -
J: TRBJ1-4
length: 14
D: TRBD1
V: TRBV30
CDR3: CAWSVGTGKEKLFF
DNA: TGTGCCTGGAGTGTAGGGACAGGGAAAGAAAAACTGTTTTTT

size: -
J: TRBJ1-5
length: 19
D: -
V: TRBV5-5
CDR3: CASSLGGSSDRYSNQPQHF
DNA: TGTGCCAGCAGCTTGGGAGGGTCCTCTGATCGGTATAGCAATCAGCCCCAGCATTTT

size: -
J: TRBJ1-2
length: 12
D: TRBD1
V: TRBV11-2
CDR3: CASSKGGNGYTF
DNA: TGTGCCAGCAGCAAAGGGGGCAATGGCTACACCTTC

size: -
J: TRBJ2-2
length: 17
D: -
V: TRBV15
CDR3: CATSRVEGIRDTGELFF
DNA: TGTGCCACCAGCAGAGTGGAGGGTATTAGGGACACCGGGGAGCTGTTTTTT

size: -
J: TRBJ1-1
length: 13
D: -
V: TRBV14
CDR3: CASSQAAGTEAFF
DNA: TGTGCCAGCAGCCAAGCCGCGGGGACTGAAGCTTTCTTT

size: -
J: TRBJ2-7
length: 17
D: TRBD1
V: TRBV2
CDR3: CASSEVHVQGAFYEQYF
DNA: TGTGCCAGCAGTGAAGTACACGTACAGGGGGCGTTCTACGAGCAGTACTTC

size: -
J: TRBJ2-4
length: 19
D: TRBD2
V: TRBV7-9
CDR3: CASSTWGLAGGLGKNIQYF
DNA: TGTGCCAGCAGCACTTGGGGGCTAGCGGGGGGGCTTGGCAAAAACATTCAGTACTTC

size: -
J: TRBJ1-1
length: 13
D: -
V: TRBV5-4
CDR3: CASSLERGTEAFF
DNA: TGTGCCAGCAGCTTGGAACGAGGCACTGAAGCTTTCTTT

size: -
J: TRBJ2-1
length: 13
D: TRBD2
V: TRBV28
CDR3: CASRLGGYNEQFF
DNA: TGTGCCAGCAGGCTGGGGGGGTACAATGAGCAGTTCTTC

size: -
J: TRBJ2-1
length: 16
D: TRBD1
V: TRBV14
CDR3: CASSHDPGQVYNEQFF
DNA: TGTGCCAGCAGCCACGATCCGGGACAGGTCTACAATGAGCAGTTCTTC

size: -
J: TRBJ1-3
length: 17
D: TRBD1
V: TRBV6-4
CDR3: CVPRDRGRGASGNTIYF
DNA: TGTGTCCCCCGGGACAGGGGGCGCGGGGCTTCTGGAAACACCATATATTTT

size: -
J: TRBJ1-4
length: 17
D: TRBD1
V: TRBV30
CDR3: CAWSVPGQGRTNEKLFF
DNA: TGTGCCTGGAGTGTTCCGGGACAGGGAAGAACTAATGAAAAACTGTTTTTT

size: -
J: TRBJ1-4
length: 14
D: TRBD1
V: TRBV7-9
CDR3: CASSLGQGREKLFF
DNA: TGTGCCAGCAGCCTGGGACAGGGTAGGGAAAAACTGTTTTTT

size: -
J: TRBJ2-5
length: 14
D: -
V: TRBV7-2
CDR3: CASSFAGRGETQYF
DNA: TGTGCCAGCAGCTTTGCCGGGAGAGGCGAGACCCAGTACTTC

size: -
J: TRBJ1-2
length: 14
D: -
V: TRBV10-2
CDR3: CASSRSGVNYGYTF
DNA: TGCGCCAGCAGTCGTTCGGGGGTTAACTATGGCTACACCTTC

size: -
J: TRBJ1-4
length: 16
D: -
V: TRBV28
CDR3: CASSLRGFATNEKLFF
DNA: TGTGCCAGCAGCCTAAGGGGATTTGCAACTAATGAAAAACTGTTTTTT

size: -
J: TRBJ2-2
length: 15
D: -
V: TRBV25-1
CDR3: CASSRLKGLDGELFF
DNA: TGTGCCAGCAGTAGATTGAAGGGGCTAGACGGGGAGCTGTTTTTT

size: -
J: TRBJ1-2
length: 16
D: TRBD1
V: TRBV6-1
CDR3: CASSEQMTGESGGYTF
DNA: TGTGCCAGCAGTGAACAGATGACAGGGGAGAGTGGGGGCTACACCTTC

size: -
J: TRBJ1-1
length: 15
D: -
V: TRBV11-3
CDR3: CASSTFRGADTEAFF
DNA: TGTGCCAGCAGCACATTTCGGGGGGCCGACACTGAAGCTTTCTTT

size: -
J: TRBJ2-7
length: 16
D: TRBD1
V: TRBV5-1
CDR3: CASSSIRDRGPYEQYF
DNA: TGCGCCAGCAGCTCAATCCGGGACAGGGGCCCTTACGAGCAGTACTTC

size: -
J: TRBJ2-7
length: 14
D: TRBD1
V: TRBV6-5
CDR3: CASSYSGGQGAQYF
DNA: TGTGCCAGCAGTTACTCTGGAGGACAGGGGGCTCAGTACTTC

size: -
J: TRBJ1-4
length: 17
D: -
V: TRBV7-6
CDR3: CASSLAVSGTTNEKLFF
DNA: TGTGCCAGCAGCTTAGCGGTGTCGGGTACAACTAATGAAAAACTGTTTTTT

size: -
J: TRBJ2-7
length: 14
D: -
V: TRBV4-1
CDR3: CASSPPLRSYEQYF
DNA: TGCGCCAGCAGCCCGCCCCTTAGGAGCTACGAGCAGTACTTC

size: -
J: TRBJ1-1
length: 15
D: -
V: TRBV5-4
CDR3: CASSVGAGGNTEAFF
DNA: TGTGCCAGCAGCGTAGGAGCGGGGGGGAACACTGAAGCTTTCTTT

size: -
J: TRBJ1-6
length: 16
D: -
V: TRBV13
CDR3: CASSLQGSSYNSPLHF
DNA: TGTGCCAGCAGCTTACAGGGAAGCTCCTATAATTCACCCCTCCACTTT

size: -
J: TRBJ2-1
length: 15
D: TRBD2
V: TRBV6-4
CDR3: CASSELAGVGNEQFF
DNA: TGTGCCAGCAGCGAACTAGCGGGGGTAGGGAATGAGCAGTTCTTC

size: -
J: TRBJ1-5
length: 15
D: -
V: TRBV19
CDR3: CASMRGGVRNQPQHF
DNA: TGTGCCAGTATGCGTGGCGGGGTGCGGAATCAGCCCCAGCATTTT

size: few
J: TRBJ1-1
length: 12
D: -
V: TRBV7-2
CDR3: CASSFSGIEAFF
DNA: TGTGCCAGCAGCTTCTCCGGGATAGAAGCTTTCTTT

size: -
J: TRBJ1-2
length: 15
D: -
V: TRBV5-6
CDR3: CASSPIQGRIHGYTF
DNA: TGTGCCAGCAGCCCAATCCAGGGGCGAATACATGGCTACACCTTC

size: once
J: TRBJ1-3
length: 14
D: -
V: TRBV5-8
CDR3: CASSLALSGNTIYF
DNA: TGTGCCAGCAGCTTGGCCCTCTCTGGAAACACCATATATTTT

size: -
J: TRBJ2-7
length: 13
D: -
V: TRBV5-1
CDR3: CASSPRDNYEQYF
DNA: TGCGCCAGCAGCCCACGGGACAACTACGAGCAGTACTTC

size: once
J: TRBJ2-6
length: 16
D: -
V: TRBV7-9
CDR3: CASTPQGGSGANVLTF
DNA: TGTGCCAGCACCCCCCAGGGGGGCTCTGGGGCCAACGTCCTGACTTTC

size: -
J: TRBJ1-3
length: 16
D: TRBD1
V: TRBV13
CDR3: CASSLKSRGLENTIYF
DNA: TGTGCCAGCAGCCTGAAAAGTAGGGGGCTGGAGAACACCATATATTTT

size: -
J: TRBJ2-7
length: 15
D: TRBD1
V: TRBV7-2
CDR3: CASSSWGQGIDEQYF
DNA: TGTGCCAGCAGCTCTTGGGGACAGGGGATAGACGAGCAGTACTTC

size: once
J: TRBJ1-1
length: 13
D: -
V: TRBV5-1
CDR3: CASSFGAGAEAFF
DNA: TGCGCCAGCAGCTTCGGAGCCGGGGCTGAAGCTTTCTTT

size: -
J: TRBJ1-2
length: 15
D: TRBD1
V: TRBV18
CDR3: CASSPPLDRGYGYTF
DNA: TGTGCCAGCTCACCACCACTAGACAGGGGCTATGGCTACACCTTC

size: -
J: TRBJ2-1
length: 11
D: -
V: TRBV20-1
CDR3: CSARDGRGQFF
DNA: TGCAGTGCTAGAGATGGTCGGGGGCAGTTCTTC

size: -
J: TRBJ2-7
length: 13
D: -
V: TRBV5-4
CDR3: CASSPLPLDEQYF
DNA: TGTGCCAGCAGCCCCCTACCCCTAGACGAGCAGTACTTC

size: -
J: TRBJ1-1
length: 14
D: -
V: TRBV6-1
CDR3: CASSEASRATEAFF
DNA: TGTGCCAGCAGTGAAGCGAGCAGGGCCACTGAAGCTTTCTTT

size: -
J: TRBJ1-3
length: 13
D: -
V: TRBV9
CDR3: CASAGLSGNTIYF
DNA: TGTGCCAGCGCTGGACTCTCTGGAAACACCATATATTTT

size: once
J: TRBJ2-2
length: 14
D: TRBD1
V: TRBV6-5
CDR3: CASSRTGLTGELFF
DNA: TGTGCCAGCAGTAGGACAGGGTTGACCGGGGAGCTGTTTTTT

size: once
J: TRBJ2-7
length: 16
D: TRBD1
V: TRBV27
CDR3: CASSLFYGTGVDEQYF
DNA: TGTGCCAGCAGTTTATTTTACGGGACAGGGGTAGACGAGCAGTACTTC

size: -
J: TRBJ2-1
length: 17
D: -
V: TRBV27
CDR3: CASSPLPGLESYNEQFF
DNA: TGTGCCAGCAGTCCTCTTCCGGGTCTAGAATCCTACAATGAGCAGTTCTTC

size: -
J: TRBJ2-1
length: 15
D: -
V: TRBV9
CDR3: CASSASGQAYNEQFF
DNA: TGTGCCAGCAGCGCAAGCGGGCAGGCCTACAATGAGCAGTTCTTC

size: once
J: TRBJ1-2
length: 12
D: TRBD1
V: TRBV18
CDR3: CASSTTGGGYTF
DNA: TGTGCCAGCTCAACGACAGGGGGTGGCTACACCTTC

size: -
J: TRBJ2-1
length: 14
D: TRBD2
V: TRBV10-1
CDR3: CASSELAGMNEQFF
DNA: TGCGCCAGCAGTGAACTAGCGGGGATGAATGAGCAGTTCTTC

size: -
J: TRBJ1-5
length: 14
D: -
V: TRBV7-9
CDR3: CASSSDSGNQPQHF
DNA: TGTGCCAGCAGTTCTGACAGCGGCAATCAGCCCCAGCATTTT

size: -
J: TRBJ1-4
length: 18
D: TRBD1
V: TRBV28
CDR3: CASSLVRGQGTTNEKLFF
DNA: TGTGCCAGCAGTTTAGTCAGGGGACAGGGGACAACTAATGAAAAACTGTTTTTT

size: -
J: TRBJ2-7
length: 13
D: TRBD2
V: TRBV29-1
CDR3: CSVEVAGKGEQYF
DNA: TGCAGCGTTGAGGTAGCGGGAAAGGGGGAGCAGTACTTC

size: -
J: TRBJ2-7
length: 11
D: -
V: TRBV6-1
CDR3: CATQLNGEQYF
DNA: TGTGCCACACAGTTGAATGGCGAGCAGTACTTC

size: -
J: TRBJ2-5
length: 11
D: -
V: TRBV25-1
CDR3: CASRAQETQYF
DNA: TGTGCCAGCAGGGCCCAAGAGACCCAGTACTTC

size: -
J: TRBJ2-2
length: 13
D: -
V: TRBV29-1
CDR3: CSGQGRGTGELFF
DNA: TGCAGCGGGCAGGGCAGGGGCACCGGGGAGCTGTTTTTT

size: once
J: TRBJ2-2
length: 15
D: TRBD1
V: TRBV5-4
CDR3: CASSTTGGGPGELFF
DNA: TGTGCCAGCAGCACCACAGGGGGTGGACCCGGGGAGCTGTTTTTT